The clone carrying this TCR beta chain was counted only a few times. The antigen is undetermined. The data derive from a study of CD8+ T cells in alopecia areata. Background on the study: At a dose of 5 to 10 mg twice daily, oral tofacitinib was given to treated patients.

V lost 0 bases and J 5 bases, leaving 16 bases between the germline ends. The CDR3 has 16 amino acids. In germline, CDR1 is GTSNPN, CDR2 SVGIG (reference sequence). Notes on the study in general: Although TCR sharing was seen in mice, sharing across patients was less clear, possibly for HLA-related reasons.

RNA, once extracted, was reverse transcribed into cDNA for use as the sequencing template. Repertoires were generated with immunoSEQ multiplex PCR, while TCRdb's copy carries only in-frame clones and drops some. The sample has 160,000 or so clones, around half seen once. It was from PBMCs that CD4+ and CD8+ T cells were sorted. This sequence joins TRBV30 and TRBJ1-4, with D maybe TRBD1 (6 bases). Here the sequenced sample was CD8+ T cells sorted from blood, taken at week 0. This clonotype originated in a human donor with alopecia areata. CDR3 DNA sequence: TGTGCCTGGAGTGTTAGTTTGACAGGAGTAAATGAAAAACTGTTTTTT. This encodes CAWSVSLTGVNEKLFF.